A selection of T cell receptor beta chains follows, all from one sample in a study of vaccination and CD4 T cells after COVID-19. These receptors' targets are unknown. In TCRdb, the PCR reads were re-called with MiXCR into one record per CDR3 protein. The table shows about 11,000 distinct CDR3 sequences, with approximately 57% occurring only once. The sequencing input was CD4+ T cells from blood, cultured in vitro. The receptors stem from a human donor who had recovered from COVID-19. The CDR3 runs from the conserved cysteine through the conserved F or W. D genes are given only for firm matches. Clone size is given for some rows only: seen once, a few or many times, or a class if the clone is expanded.

13,TRBD1,TRBV27,TRBJ1-5,few,TGTGCCAGCAGTTTCGACAGGGGACAGCCCCAGCATTTT,CASSFDRGQPQHF
20,.,TRBV21-1,TRBJ2-3,.,TGTGCCAGCAGCCAGCATCAACCTACTAGCGGAAGTTCTAGCACAGATACGCAGTATTTT,CASSQHQPTSGSSSTDTQYF
15,.,TRBV20-1,TRBJ1-5,few,TGCAGTGCTAGAGATATGAGCTATAGCAATCAGCCCCAGCATTTT,CSARDMSYSNQPQHF
15,.,TRBV18,TRBJ1-1,.,TGTGCCAGCTCACGGAGGGGAGGAGTGAACACTGAAGCTTTCTTT,CASSRRGGVNTEAFF
14,TRBD2,TRBV15,TRBJ2-5,.,TGTGCCACCAGCAGGGCACTAGCGGGAGAGACCCAGTACTTC,CATSRALAGETQYF
18,.,TRBV12-3/TRBV12-4,TRBJ1-5,few,TGTGCCAGCAGTTTATCAGGTGGGGGGGCGGGCAGCAATCAGCCCCAGCATTTT,CASSLSGGGAGSNQPQHF
14,.,TRBV6-2/TRBV6-3,TRBJ2-1,.,TGTGCCAGCCGAGACGGGAGACTATACAATGAGCAGTTCTTC,CASRDGRLYNEQFF
15,TRBD1,TRBV20-1,TRBJ2-5,once,TGCAGTGCTAGAGATCTCCGGACAGGGAGAGAGACCCAGTACTTC,CSARDLRTGRETQYF
14,TRBD1,TRBV7-9,TRBJ1-2,.,TGTGCCAGCAGCTCTCCGGGACAGGGGATTGGCTACACCTTC,CASSSPGQGIGYTF
14,.,TRBV15,TRBJ2-7,.,TGTGCCACCAGAGCAGCTCTCCTCTCCTACGAGCAGTACTTC,CATRAALLSYEQYF
15,.,TRBV7-9,TRBJ1-5,few,TGTGCCAGCAGCCCTGGGCTGAATAGCAATCAGCCCCAGCATTTT,CASSPGLNSNQPQHF
15,.,TRBV14,TRBJ1-2,.,TGTGCCAGCAGCCAATCTCCAGGGCGTCGCTATGGCTACACCTTC,CASSQSPGRRYGYTF
12,.,TRBV20-1,TRBJ1-2,.,TGCAGTGCTAGAGTTGGACACTATGGCTACACCTTC,CSARVGHYGYTF
13,.,TRBV30,TRBJ2-7,.,TGTGCCTGGAGCAAATTCGGACCCGGCGAGCAGTACTTC,CAWSKFGPGEQYF
13,.,TRBV6-5,TRBJ1-4,.,TGTGCCAGCAGTTACCGGTGGGGTGAAAAACTGTTTTTT,CASSYRWGEKLFF
15,.,TRBV7-9,TRBJ1-1,.,TGTGCCAGTATCGAAGGGGTGGCCATGAACACTGAAGCTTTCTTT,CASIEGVAMNTEAFF
15,.,TRBV6-5,TRBJ1-1,.,TGTGCCAGCAGTTACCGACCGAGGGCGAACACTGAAGCTTTCTTT,CASSYRPRANTEAFF
12,TRBD1,TRBV29-1,TRBJ1-2,few,TGCAGCGTCTGGACAGGGGAGTATGGCTACACCTTC,CSVWTGEYGYTF
14,.,TRBV30,TRBJ1-1,.,TGTGCCTGGAGTGGTGGCCAGCAGAACACTGAAGCTTTCTTT,CAWSGGQQNTEAFF
14,.,TRBV7-2,TRBJ2-7,.,TGTGCCAGCACCAACGAACAGGGAACGGGAGAGCAGTACTTC,CASTNEQGTGEQYF
16,TRBD1,TRBV24-1,TRBJ1-2,.,TGTGCCACCAGTGATTTGTTGCCGGGACAGGGGTTTCGCTACACCTTC,CATSDLLPGQGFRYTF
12,.,TRBV7-2,TRBJ2-1,.,TGTGCCAGCAGTCCCCAGGGGGGAGAGCAGTTCTTC,CASSPQGGEQFF
18,TRBD1,TRBV6-5,TRBJ1-1,.,TGTGCCAGCAGTTACCTTACCCGAGGACAGGGCTATAACACTGAAGCTTTCTTT,CASSYLTRGQGYNTEAFF
15,.,TRBV18,TRBJ1-1,few,TGTGCCAGCTCACCCCGGGACAAGCAGAACACTGAAGCTTTCTTT,CASSPRDKQNTEAFF
14,.,TRBV2,TRBJ2-5,.,TGTGCCAGCGGGGCTGGGACCTTGGAGGAGACCCAGTACTTC,CASGAGTLEETQYF
15,TRBD2,TRBV6-4,TRBJ2-3,.,TGTGCCAGCAGTGACAAGGGACTAGCGACAGATACGCAGTATTTT,CASSDKGLATDTQYF
14,.,TRBV5-1,TRBJ2-5,few,TGCGCCAGCAGCTTGGCAGGGTGGCAAGAGACCCAGTACTTC,CASSLAGWQETQYF
15,.,TRBV20-1,TRBJ2-6,.,TGCAGTGCTTCGTACAGGGTCACTGGGGCCAACGTCCTGACTTTC,CSASYRVTGANVLTF
15,.,TRBV9,TRBJ1-6,.,TGTGCCAGCAGCCAGGGGAGCTCCTATAATTCACCCCTCCACTTT,CASSQGSSYNSPLHF
18,TRBD2,TRBV7-2,TRBJ2-7,.,TGTGCCAGCAGCCAAGGCCCCGGGGCTAGCGGGGGGAAGTACGAGCAGTACTTC,CASSQGPGASGGKYEQYF
13,.,TRBV6-1,TRBJ1-6,few,TGTGCCAGCAGTGACCTTCTCAGTTCACCCCTCCACTTT,CASSDLLSSPLHF
15,.,TRBV11-2,TRBJ2-7,.,TGTGCCAGCAGTAGAATTAATGACGGCGCCTACGAGCAGTACTTC,CASSRINDGAYEQYF
16,TRBD1,TRBV6-1,TRBJ1-5,few,TGTGCCAGCAGTATTGACAGGGGGACTAGCAATCAGCCCCAGCATTTT,CASSIDRGTSNQPQHF
15,TRBD2,TRBV7-6,TRBJ2-1,few,TGTGCCAGCAGCCTCACCGGGACTATTAACAATGAGCAGTTCTTC,CASSLTGTINNEQFF
14,TRBD2,TRBV25-1,TRBJ2-2,.,TGTGCCAGCAGTGGGACTAGCGACACCGGGGAGCTGTTTTTT,CASSGTSDTGELFF
17,.,TRBV7-8,TRBJ2-7,few,TGTGCCAGCAGCTTCGGTCTAACTGGGAGGATCCCCTACGAGCAGTACTTC,CASSFGLTGRIPYEQYF
13,.,TRBV11-3,TRBJ2-2,.,TGTGCCAGCAGCTTATCGAACACCGGGGAGCTGTTTTTT,CASSLSNTGELFF
13,.,TRBV20-1,TRBJ2-7,.,TGCAGTCCCAGTCGGAGCGGATCCTACGAGCAGTACTTC,CSPSRSGSYEQYF
16,.,TRBV2,TRBJ2-2,.,TGTGCCAGCAGTGATGAGGTCGTCAGTAACACCGGGGAGCTGTTTTTT,CASSDEVVSNTGELFF
11,.,TRBV19,TRBJ2-7,.,TGTGCCAGTGGGACATGGAGCGAGCAGTACTTC,CASGTWSEQYF
13,TRBD1,TRBV20-1,TRBJ1-5,.,TGCAGTGCTTGGACAGGGTCAGACCAGCCCCAGCATTTT,CSAWTGSDQPQHF
11,.,TRBV28,TRBJ2-7,.,TGTGCCAGCAGTTTAATCTACGAGCAGTACTTC,CASSLIYEQYF
15,TRBD1,TRBV28,TRBJ1-1,.,TGTGCCAGCAGTGCGGACAGGGGCCTGAACACTGAAGCTTTCTTT,CASSADRGLNTEAFF
14,TRBD1,TRBV24-1,TRBJ1-2,.,TGTGCCACCAGTGATTTGGGGGACAGTTTCGGCTACACCTTC,CATSDLGDSFGYTF
13,.,TRBV30,TRBJ2-2,.,TGTGCCTGGAGCGAGGAAAGCGCCGGGGAGCTGTTTTTT,CAWSEESAGELFF
12,TRBD1,TRBV20-1,TRBJ2-5,.,TGCAGTGCCAGCTCGACAGGGTTTTCCCAGTACTTC,CSASSTGFSQYF
17,.,TRBV28,TRBJ2-1,.,TGTGCCAGCAGTTTTTCCGGCGGGAAGGGAGGCTACAATGAGCAGTTCTTC,CASSFSGGKGGYNEQFF
15,TRBD2,TRBV20-1,TRBJ2-4,few,TGCAGTGCAGACCGGACTAGCGGGGACAAAAACATTCAGTACTTC,CSADRTSGDKNIQYF
15,.,TRBV7-2,TRBJ1-2,few,TGTGCCAGCAGCTTAAGCGGCAGCCAGGTCTATGGCTACACCTTC,CASSLSGSQVYGYTF
21,TRBD2,TRBV6-2/TRBV6-3,TRBJ2-2,.,TGTGCCAGCAGTTACGAATCGGCCACGAGACTAGCGGGAGGGCGGACCGGGGAGCTGTTTTTT,CASSYESATRLAGGRTGELFF
16,TRBD2,TRBV20-1,TRBJ2-5,few,TGCAGTGCTAGAGATGTCGCTAGCGGGAGAGAAGAGACCCAGTACTTC,CSARDVASGREETQYF
16,TRBD1,TRBV28,TRBJ1-6,.,TGTGCCAGCAGTCCTTACCGGGACAGAAATAATTCACCCCTCCACTTT,CASSPYRDRNNSPLHF